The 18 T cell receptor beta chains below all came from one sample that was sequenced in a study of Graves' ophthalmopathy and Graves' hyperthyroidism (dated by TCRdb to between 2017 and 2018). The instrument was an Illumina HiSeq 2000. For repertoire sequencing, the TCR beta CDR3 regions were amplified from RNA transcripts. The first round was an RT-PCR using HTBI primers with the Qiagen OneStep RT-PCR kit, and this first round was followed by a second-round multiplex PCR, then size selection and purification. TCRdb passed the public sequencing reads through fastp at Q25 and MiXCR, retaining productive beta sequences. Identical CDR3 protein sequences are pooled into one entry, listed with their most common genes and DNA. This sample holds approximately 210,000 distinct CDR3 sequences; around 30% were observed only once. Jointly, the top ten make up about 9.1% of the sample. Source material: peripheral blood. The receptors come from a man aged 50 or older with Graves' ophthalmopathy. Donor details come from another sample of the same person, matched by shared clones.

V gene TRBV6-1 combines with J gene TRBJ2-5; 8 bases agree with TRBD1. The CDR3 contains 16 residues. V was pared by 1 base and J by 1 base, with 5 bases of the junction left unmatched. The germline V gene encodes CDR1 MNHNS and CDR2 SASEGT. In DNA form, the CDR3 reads TGTGCCAGCAGTGAAGGGCAGGGGGCGCCCCAAGAGACCCAGTACTTC. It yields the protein CASSEGQGAPQETQYF.

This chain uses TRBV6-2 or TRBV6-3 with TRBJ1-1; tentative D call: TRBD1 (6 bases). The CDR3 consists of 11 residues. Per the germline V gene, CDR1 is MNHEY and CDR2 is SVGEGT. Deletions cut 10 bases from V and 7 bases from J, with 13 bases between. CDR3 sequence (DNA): TGTGCCATCAGCACAGGGAATGAAGCTTTCTTT. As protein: CAISTGNEAFF.

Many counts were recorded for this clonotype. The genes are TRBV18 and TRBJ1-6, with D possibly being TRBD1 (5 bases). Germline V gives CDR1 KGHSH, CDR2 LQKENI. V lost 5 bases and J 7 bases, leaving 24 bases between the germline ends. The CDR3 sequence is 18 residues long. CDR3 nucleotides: TGTGCCAGCTCATTTGTCCGGGCCGACAGTGCACGAAATTCACCCCTCCACTTT. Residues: CASSFVRADSARNSPLHF.

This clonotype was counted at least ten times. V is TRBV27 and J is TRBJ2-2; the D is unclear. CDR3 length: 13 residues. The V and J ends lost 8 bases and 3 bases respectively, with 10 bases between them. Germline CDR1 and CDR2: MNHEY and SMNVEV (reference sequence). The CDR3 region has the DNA TGTGCCAGCCACCGGCTGGACACCGGGGAGCTGTTTTTT. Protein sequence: CASHRLDTGELFF.

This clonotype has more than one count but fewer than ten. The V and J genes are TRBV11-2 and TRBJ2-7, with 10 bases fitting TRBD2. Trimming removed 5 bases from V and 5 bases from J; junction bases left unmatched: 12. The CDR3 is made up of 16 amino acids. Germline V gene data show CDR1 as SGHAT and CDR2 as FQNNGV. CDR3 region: CASSILLAGARNEQYF. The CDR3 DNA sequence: TGTGCCAGCAGCATTCTCCTAGCGGGAGCACGGAACGAGCAGTACTTC.

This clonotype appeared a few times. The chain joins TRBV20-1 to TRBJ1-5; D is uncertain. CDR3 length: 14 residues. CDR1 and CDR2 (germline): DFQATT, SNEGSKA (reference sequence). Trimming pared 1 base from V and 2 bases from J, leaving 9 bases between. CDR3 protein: CSARVWGGNQPQHF. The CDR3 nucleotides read TGCAGTGCTAGAGTATGGGGAGGCAATCAGCCCCAGCATTTT.

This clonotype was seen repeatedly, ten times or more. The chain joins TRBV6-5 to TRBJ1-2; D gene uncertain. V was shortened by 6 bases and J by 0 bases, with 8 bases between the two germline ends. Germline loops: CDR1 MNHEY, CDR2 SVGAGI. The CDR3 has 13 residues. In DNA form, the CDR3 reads TGTGCCAGCAGGGTGCTCGCTAACTATGGCTACACCTTC. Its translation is CASRVLANYGYTF.

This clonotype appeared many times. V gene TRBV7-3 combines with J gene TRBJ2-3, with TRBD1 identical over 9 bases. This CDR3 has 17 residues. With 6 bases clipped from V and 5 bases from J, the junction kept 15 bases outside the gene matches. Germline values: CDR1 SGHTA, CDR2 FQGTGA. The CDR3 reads CASSPPGGQGTGDTQYF. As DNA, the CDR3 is TGTGCCAGCAGTCCACCCGGAGGACAGGGGACCGGAGATACGCAGTATTTT.

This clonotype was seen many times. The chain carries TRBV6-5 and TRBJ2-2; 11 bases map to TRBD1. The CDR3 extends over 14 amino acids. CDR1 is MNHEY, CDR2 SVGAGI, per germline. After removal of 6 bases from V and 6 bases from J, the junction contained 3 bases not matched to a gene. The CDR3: CASSKGQGAGELFF. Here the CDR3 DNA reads TGTGCCAGCAGCAAGGGACAGGGGGCCGGGGAGCTGTTTTTT.

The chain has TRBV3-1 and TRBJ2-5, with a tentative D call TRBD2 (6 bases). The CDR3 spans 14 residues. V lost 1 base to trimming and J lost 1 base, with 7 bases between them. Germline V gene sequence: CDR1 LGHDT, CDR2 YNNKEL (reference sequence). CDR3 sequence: CASSQVGGQETQYF. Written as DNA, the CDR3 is TGTGCCAGCAGCCAAGTGGGGGGCCAAGAGACCCAGTACTTC.

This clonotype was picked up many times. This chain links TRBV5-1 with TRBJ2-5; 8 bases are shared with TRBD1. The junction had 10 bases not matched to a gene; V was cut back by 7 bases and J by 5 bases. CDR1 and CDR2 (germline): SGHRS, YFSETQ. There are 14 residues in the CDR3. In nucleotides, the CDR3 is TGCGCCAGCCGGCCGACAGGGGCTGGGGAGACCCAGTACTTC. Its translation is CASRPTGAGETQYF.

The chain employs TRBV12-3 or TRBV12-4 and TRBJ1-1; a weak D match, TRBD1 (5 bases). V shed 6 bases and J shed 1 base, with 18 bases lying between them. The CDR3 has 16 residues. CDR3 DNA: TGTGCCAGCAGCCACGAGGGGAGAGCACCGAACACTGAAGCTTTCTTT. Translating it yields CASSHEGRAPNTEAFF.

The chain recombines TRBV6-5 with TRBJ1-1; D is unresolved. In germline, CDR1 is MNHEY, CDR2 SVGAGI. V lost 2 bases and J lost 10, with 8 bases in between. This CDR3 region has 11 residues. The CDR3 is CASSYDGAAFF. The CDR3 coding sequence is TGTGCCAGCAGTTACGACGGCGCAGCTTTCTTT.

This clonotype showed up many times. CDR3 loop: CASRSGTSRGGSYEQYF. The CDR3 nucleotides are TGTGCCAGCAGATCCGGGACTAGCAGGGGAGGGTCCTACGAGCAGTACTTC. The chain uses TRBV2 and TRBJ2-7, with TRBD2 identical over 9 bases. The V segment lost 6 bases and the J segment 1 base; nucleotides outside the gene matches: 13. The germline CDR1 and CDR2 sequences are SNHLY and FYNNEI. The CDR3 runs to 17 residues.

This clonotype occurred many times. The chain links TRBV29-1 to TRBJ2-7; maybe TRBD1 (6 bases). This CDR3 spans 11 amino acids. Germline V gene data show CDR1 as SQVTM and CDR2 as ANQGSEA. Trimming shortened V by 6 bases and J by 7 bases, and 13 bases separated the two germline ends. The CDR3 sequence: CSVQGSGEQYF. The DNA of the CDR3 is TGCAGCGTGCAGGGGTCAGGAGAGCAGTACTTC.

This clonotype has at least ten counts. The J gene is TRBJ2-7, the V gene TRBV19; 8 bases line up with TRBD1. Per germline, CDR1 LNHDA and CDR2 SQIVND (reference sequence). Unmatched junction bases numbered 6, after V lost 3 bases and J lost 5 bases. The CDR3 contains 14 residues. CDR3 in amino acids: CASSIGQGKDEQYF. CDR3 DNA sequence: TGTGCCAGTAGTATTGGACAGGGCAAGGACGAGCAGTACTTC.

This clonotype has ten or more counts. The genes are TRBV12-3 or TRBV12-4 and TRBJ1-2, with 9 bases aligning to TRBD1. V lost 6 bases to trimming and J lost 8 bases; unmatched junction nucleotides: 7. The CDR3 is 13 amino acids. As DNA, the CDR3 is TGTGCCAGCAGCCAAACAGGGGGCCGGGGCTACACCTTC. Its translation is CASSQTGGRGYTF.

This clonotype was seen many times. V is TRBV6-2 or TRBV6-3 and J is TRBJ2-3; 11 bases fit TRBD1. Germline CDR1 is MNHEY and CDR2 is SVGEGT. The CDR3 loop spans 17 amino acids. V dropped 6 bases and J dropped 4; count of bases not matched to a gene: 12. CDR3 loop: CASRMSPGQGVADTQYF. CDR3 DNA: TGTGCCAGCAGAATGAGTCCGGGACAGGGGGTTGCAGATACGCAGTATTTT.